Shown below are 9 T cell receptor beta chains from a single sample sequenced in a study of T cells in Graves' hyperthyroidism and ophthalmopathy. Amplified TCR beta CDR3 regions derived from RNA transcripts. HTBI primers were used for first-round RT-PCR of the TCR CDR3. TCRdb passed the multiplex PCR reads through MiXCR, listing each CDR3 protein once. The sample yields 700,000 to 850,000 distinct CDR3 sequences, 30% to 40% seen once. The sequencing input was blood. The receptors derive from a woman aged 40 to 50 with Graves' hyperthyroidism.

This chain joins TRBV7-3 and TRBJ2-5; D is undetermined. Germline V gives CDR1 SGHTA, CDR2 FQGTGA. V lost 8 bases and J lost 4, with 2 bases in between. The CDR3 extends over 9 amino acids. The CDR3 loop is CASPETQYF. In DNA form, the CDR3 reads TGTGCCAGCCCAGAGACCCAGTACTTC. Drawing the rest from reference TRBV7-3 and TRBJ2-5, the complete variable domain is GAGVSQTPSNKVTEKGKYVELRCDPISGHTALYWYRQSLGQGPEFLIYFQGTGAADDSGLPNDRFFAVRPEGSVSTLKIQRTERGDSAVYLCASPETQYFGPGTRLLVL.

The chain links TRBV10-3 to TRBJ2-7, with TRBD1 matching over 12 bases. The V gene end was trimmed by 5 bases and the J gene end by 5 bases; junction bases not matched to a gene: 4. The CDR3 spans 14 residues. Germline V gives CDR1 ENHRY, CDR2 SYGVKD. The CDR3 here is CAISSGTGGNEQYF. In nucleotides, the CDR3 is TGTGCCATCAGTTCCGGGACAGGGGGCAACGAGCAGTACTTC.

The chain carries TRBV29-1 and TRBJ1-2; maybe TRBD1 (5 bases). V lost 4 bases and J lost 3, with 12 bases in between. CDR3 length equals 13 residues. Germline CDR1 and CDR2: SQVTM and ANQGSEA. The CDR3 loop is CSVAVGPDYGYTF. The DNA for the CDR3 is TGCAGCGTTGCGGTGGGGCCTGACTATGGCTACACCTTC.

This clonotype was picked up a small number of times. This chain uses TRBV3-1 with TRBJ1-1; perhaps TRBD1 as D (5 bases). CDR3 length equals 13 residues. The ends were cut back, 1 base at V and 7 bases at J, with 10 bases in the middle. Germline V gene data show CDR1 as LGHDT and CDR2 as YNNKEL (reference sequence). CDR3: CASSQGGGIEAFF. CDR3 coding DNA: TGTGCCAGCAGCCAAGGGGGCGGGATTGAAGCTTTCTTT.

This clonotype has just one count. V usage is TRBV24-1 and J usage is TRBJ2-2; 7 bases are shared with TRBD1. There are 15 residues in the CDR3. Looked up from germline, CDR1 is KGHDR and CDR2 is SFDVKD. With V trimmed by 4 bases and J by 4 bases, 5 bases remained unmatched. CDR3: CATSEDPGGTGELFF. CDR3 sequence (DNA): TGTGCCACCAGTGAAGATCCAGGGGGCACCGGGGAGCTGTTTTTT.

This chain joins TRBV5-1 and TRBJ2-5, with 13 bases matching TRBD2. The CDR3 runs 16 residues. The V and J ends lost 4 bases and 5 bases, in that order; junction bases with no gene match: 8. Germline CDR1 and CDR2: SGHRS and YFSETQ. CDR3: CASSLQLAGGMETQYF. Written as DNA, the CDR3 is TGCGCCAGCAGCCTCCAACTAGCGGGGGGGATGGAGACCCAGTACTTC.

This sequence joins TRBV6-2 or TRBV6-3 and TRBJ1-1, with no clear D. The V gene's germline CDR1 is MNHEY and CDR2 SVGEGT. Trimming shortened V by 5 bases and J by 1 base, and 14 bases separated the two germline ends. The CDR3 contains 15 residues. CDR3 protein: CASSAPKWGNTEAFF. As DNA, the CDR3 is TGTGCCAGCAGTGCACCGAAGTGGGGGAACACTGAAGCTTTCTTT.

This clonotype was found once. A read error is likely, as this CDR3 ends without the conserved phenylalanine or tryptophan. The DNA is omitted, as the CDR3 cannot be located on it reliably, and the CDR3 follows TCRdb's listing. The CDR3: CAISVANV. The chain couples TRBV10-3 to TRBJ1-6. Germline loops: CDR1 ENHRY, CDR2 SYGVKD. The CDR3 adds up to 8 amino acids, both ends counted.

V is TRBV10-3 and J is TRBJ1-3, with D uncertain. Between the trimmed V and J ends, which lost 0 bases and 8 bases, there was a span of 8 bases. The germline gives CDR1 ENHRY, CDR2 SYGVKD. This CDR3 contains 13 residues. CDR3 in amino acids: CAISESFWDTIYF. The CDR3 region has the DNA TGTGCCATCAGTGAGTCGTTCTGGGACACCATATATTTT.